In this sample, the clone carrying this T cell receptor beta chain turned up a few times. Its target is unknown. Sample-barcoded 5' priming and a J-beta primer mix drove a second PCR of 7 to 11 cycles. TCRdb passed the 5' RACE reads through MiXCR, listing each CDR3 protein once. The table includes over 750,000 distinct CDR3 sequences, approximately 25% detected once. The data are from a study of blood T cells in healthy people across ages. Overall study context: When template switching was applied, about one barcoded beta molecule was captured per two T cells. The study, taken as a whole, reports: With donor CMV status unknown, expanded clonotype changes were possibly confounded.

This CDR3 has 13 amino acids. V lost 5 bases and J lost 6, with 11 bases in between. Separately, the same data were catalogued under a study of T cells of mothers and their children. Per that paper: In each mother, TCR beta CDR3 reads exceeded 8 million; in each child, they numbered approximately 3 million. The study found slightly higher but non-significant overlap in related versus unrelated mother-child pairs.

This receptor was identified in a boy between 10 and 17 years old in good health. The chain couples TRBV12-3 or TRBV12-4 to TRBJ2-1; D is uncertain. The sequenced sample consisted of blood. The CDR3 sequence: CASSPGAINEQFF. The CDR3 region has the DNA TGTGCCAGCAGTCCCGGTGCGATCAATGAGCAGTTCTTC.